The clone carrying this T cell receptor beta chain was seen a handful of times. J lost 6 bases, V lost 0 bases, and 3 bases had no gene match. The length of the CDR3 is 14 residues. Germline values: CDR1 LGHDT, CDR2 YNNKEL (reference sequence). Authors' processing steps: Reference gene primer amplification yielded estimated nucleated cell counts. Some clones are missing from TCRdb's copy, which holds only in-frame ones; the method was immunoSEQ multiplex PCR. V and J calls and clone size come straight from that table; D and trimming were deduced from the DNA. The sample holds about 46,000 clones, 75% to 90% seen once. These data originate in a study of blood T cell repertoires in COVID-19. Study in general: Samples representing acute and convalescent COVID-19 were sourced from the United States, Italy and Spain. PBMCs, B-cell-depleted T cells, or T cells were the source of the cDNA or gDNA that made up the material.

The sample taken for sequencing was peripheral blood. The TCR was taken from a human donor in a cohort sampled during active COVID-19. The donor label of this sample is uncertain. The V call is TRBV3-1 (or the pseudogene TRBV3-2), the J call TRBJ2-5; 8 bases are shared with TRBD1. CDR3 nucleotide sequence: TGTGCCAGCAGCCAAGAAGACAGGGGAAAGACCCAGTACTTC. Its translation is CASSQEDRGKTQYF.